This is a list of T cell receptor beta chains from one sample in a study of ipilimumab plus nivolumab after autologous stem cell transplantation. The assay was immunoSEQ multiplex PCR, and TCRdb's table has in-frame clones only and misses some. The repertoire includes roughly 11,000 clones, roughly two thirds of them detected once, and about 28% sits in the top ten. Sequenced here: PBMCs, sampled in a trial of ipilimumab plus nivolumab as post-transplant consolidation. The receptors here all came from a male donor with diffuse large B-cell lymphoma. Each CDR3 is given with its conserved first and last residue. Size is omitted from some rows. Given values are once, few, many or a class for expanded clones.

clone_size: .; v_call: TRBV18; j_call: TRBJ2-7; cdr3_aa: CASSLDRVHEQYF
clone_size: few; v_call: TRBV29-1; j_call: TRBJ2-2; cdr3_aa: CSVDQGTVTGELFF
clone_size: .; v_call: TRBV19; j_call: TRBJ1-2; cdr3_aa: CASSSASGIGGYTF
clone_size: .; v_call: TRBV10-3; j_call: TRBJ1-4; cdr3_aa: CAISKGVATNEKLFF
clone_size: few; v_call: TRBV12-5; j_call: TRBJ1-1; cdr3_aa: CASGLAGFAEAFF
clone_size: .; v_call: TRBV5-1; j_call: TRBJ2-5; cdr3_aa: CASSLAKAGGHQETQYF
clone_size: .; v_call: TRBV9; j_call: TRBJ2-3; cdr3_aa: CASSPSGGNWERDTQYF
clone_size: few; v_call: TRBV14; j_call: TRBJ1-3; cdr3_aa: CASSQVRMEGNTIYF
clone_size: .; v_call: TRBV5-1; j_call: TRBJ2-5; cdr3_aa: CASSRGLAGGRVETQYF
clone_size: once; v_call: TRBV7-9; j_call: TRBJ2-7; cdr3_aa: CASSLGDGYEQYF
clone_size: once; v_call: TRBV27; j_call: TRBJ2-5; cdr3_aa: CASSSNGGSQYF
clone_size: .; v_call: TRBV25-1; j_call: TRBJ1-1; cdr3_aa: CASSNRDRVAEAFF
clone_size: .; v_call: TRBV13; j_call: TRBJ2-7; cdr3_aa: CASSLGGSSYEQYF
clone_size: .; v_call: TRBV7-2; j_call: TRBJ2-7; cdr3_aa: CASSLGHISYEQYF
clone_size: .; v_call: TRBV7-6; j_call: TRBJ1-1; cdr3_aa: CASSSTPEAFF
clone_size: few; v_call: TRBV29-1; j_call: TRBJ2-3; cdr3_aa: CSVERQGGDTQYF